These 32 T cell receptor beta chains were all obtained from the same sample, sequenced in a study of shared clonotypes between healthy human individuals. TCRdb's copy holds only in-frame clones and misses some; the assay was immunoSEQ multiplex PCR. This sample has 1,400,000 or so clones, with less than 99% found just once. Sequenced input: naive CD4+ T cells sorted from blood. Subset specified: CD45RA+ positively selected. Source of these receptors: a man between 25 and 39 years old in good health.

V and J are TRBV11-2 and TRBJ2-7, with D tentatively TRBD1 or TRBD2 (5 bases each). The CDR3 runs to 15 residues. The germline gives CDR1 SGHAT, CDR2 FQNNGV. The V end was cut by 1 base, the J end by 5 bases, with 15 bases between. CDR3 coding DNA: TGTGCCAGCAGCTTAGTGGCGTCTGGGACCCACGAGCAGTACTTC. Protein: CASSLVASGTHEQYF.

The chain employs TRBV19 and TRBJ1-1; weak D call: TRBD1 (5 bases). Trimming pared 1 base from V and 5 bases from J, leaving 11 bases between. The CDR3 is made up of 14 amino acids. Germline CDR1 is LNHDA and CDR2 is SQIVND (reference sequence). For the CDR3, the DNA is TGTGCCAGTAGTATAGTGGGGGGTCCGACTGAAGCTTTCTTT. It translates to CASSIVGGPTEAFF.

The chain combines TRBV7-8 with TRBJ2-3; D ambiguous. The CDR3 loop spans 14 amino acids. Per the germline V gene, CDR1 is SGHVS and CDR2 is FQNEAQ. Trimming removed 5 bases at V and 0 bases at J, with 9 bases between. The DNA of the CDR3 is TGTGCCAGCAGCATCTATGGGAGCACAGATACGCAGTATTTT. Translating gives CASSIYGSTDTQYF.

This rearrangement joins TRBV27 to TRBJ1-2; 9 nucleotides line up with TRBD1. V lost 5 bases, J lost 4 bases, and 11 bases stayed unmatched. The CDR3 totals 16 residues. CDR1 and CDR2 (germline): MNHEY, SMNVEV (reference sequence). The DNA for the CDR3 is TGTGCCAGCAGTCCAGGACAGGGGAAACTCTTCTATGGCTACACCTTC. Its translation: CASSPGQGKLFYGYTF.

The rearrangement links TRBV7-9 to TRBJ2-3; D ambiguous. This CDR3 has 11 amino acids. The germline gives CDR1 SEHNR, CDR2 FQNEAQ (reference sequence). Trimming cost V 6 bases and J 3 bases, with 4 bases left between them. The CDR3 DNA sequence: TGTGCCAGCAGTAAGACAGATACGCAGTATTTT. This translates into CASSKTDTQYF.

The rearrangement uses TRBV18 and TRBJ2-2, with D uncertain. The ends were cut back, 6 bases at V and 3 bases at J, with 11 bases in the middle. Germline loops: CDR1 KGHSH, CDR2 LQKENI. The CDR3 has 14 amino acids. The CDR3 here is CASSQKQDTGELFF. In DNA, the CDR3 is TGTGCCAGCTCGCAAAAACAAGACACCGGGGAGCTGTTTTTT.

With respect to this clone: Mismatch with germline at one junction end may stem from a read error. The gene calls are TRBV19 and TRBJ2-2; D may be TRBD1 (6 bases). This CDR3 has 17 amino acids. Per germline, CDR1 LNHDA and CDR2 SQIVND (reference sequence). The CDR3 DNA sequence: TGTGCCAGTAGTATGGGCCCAGGGGCGTCGAAGACCGGGGAGCTGTTTTTT. Protein: CASSMGPGASKTGELFF.

DNA for the CDR3: TGTGCCAGCAGCTGGGGGTTAAGGTCTTCCGGGGAGCTGTTTTTT. This codes for CASSWGLRSSGELFF. The V call is TRBV7-6, the J call TRBJ2-2, with D tentatively TRBD1 or TRBD2 (5 bases each). This CDR3 is 15 amino acids long. Trimming stripped 4 bases from V and 6 bases from J, with 15 bases between. CDR1 is SGHVS, CDR2 FNYEAQ, per germline.

The V gene is TRBV28, the J gene TRBJ1-2; D is uncertain. The length of the CDR3 is 12 residues. V was clipped by 7 bases and J by 4 bases, with 10 bases between them. Germline assignment: CDR1 MDHEN and CDR2 SYDVKM. The CDR3 region is CASNTAGYGYTF. CDR3 coding DNA: TGTGCCAGCAATACAGCAGGCTATGGCTACACCTTC.

The chain has TRBV19 and TRBJ1-5, with no clear D. This CDR3 spans 15 amino acids. CDR1 LNHDA and CDR2 SQIVND come from the germline V gene (reference sequence). The ends were cut back, 9 bases at V and 1 base at J, with 16 bases in the middle. The CDR3 sequence is CASGEGTTSNQPQHF. CDR3 bases: TGTGCCAGCGGGGAGGGTACTACGAGCAATCAGCCCCAGCATTTT.

This rearrangement joins TRBV7-3 to TRBJ2-1; the D gene is possibly TRBD2 (6 bases). Deletions cut 0 bases from V and 8 bases from J, with 11 bases between. CDR1 and CDR2 from the germline V gene are SGHTA and FQGTGA. This CDR3 is built from 14 residues. The CDR3 DNA follows: TGTGCCAGCAGCTTAACCGCGGGAACAGATGAGCAGTTCTTC. Translation gives CASSLTAGTDEQFF.

Comments on this clone: Relative to the germline gene, one junction end is altered; a read error may explain this. The chain combines TRBV7-9 with TRBJ2-1; no definite D call. The germline CDR1 and CDR2 sequences are SEHNR and FQNEAQ (reference sequence). This CDR3 contains 13 residues. DNA for the CDR3: TGTGCCAGCAGCTTAGGTCAGGTCGATGATCAGTTCTTC. This translates into CASSLGQVDDQFF.

In this sample, this clone turned up once. V gene TRBV7-2 combines with J gene TRBJ2-5; 11 nucleotides agree with TRBD2. This CDR3 contains 16 residues. In germline, CDR1 is SGHTA, CDR2 FQGNSA. V was pared by 0 bases and J by 2 bases, with 2 bases of the junction left unmatched. In DNA form, the CDR3 reads TGTGCCAGCAGCTTAGCGCGACTAGCGGGACAAGAGACCCAGTACTTC. Translation gives CASSLARLAGQETQYF.

The chain couples TRBV7-2 to TRBJ2-3, with D unresolved. The V gene's germline CDR1 is SGHTA and CDR2 FQGNSA. The CDR3 extends over 13 amino acids. Deletions cut 1 base from V and 7 bases from J, with 9 bases between. CDR3 region: CASSLGGEYTQYF. CDR3 coding DNA: TGTGCCAGCAGCTTAGGTGGGGAATATACGCAGTATTTT.

The chain couples TRBV9 to TRBJ2-7, with D possibly TRBD1 on 6 matching bases. The CDR3 covers 14 residues. The V gene's germline CDR1 is SGDLS and CDR2 YYNGEE. V was shortened by 3 bases and J by 3 bases, with 13 bases between the two germline ends. CDR3 sequence reads: CASSAGQSVYEQYF. The CDR3 DNA reads as TGTGCCAGCAGCGCGGGACAATCAGTCTACGAGCAGTACTTC.

The CDR3 reads CATGQGYSYEQYF. The CDR3 DNA follows: TGTGCCACCGGACAGGGGTACTCCTACGAGCAGTACTTC. The genes are TRBV28 and TRBJ2-7; 9 bases map to TRBD1. The CDR3 spans 13 residues. The ends lost 10 bases at V and 0 bases at J; junction bases unmatched: 4. CDR1 is MDHEN and CDR2 is SYDVKM in the germline V gene.

The rearrangement links TRBV7-2 to TRBJ2-5; TRBD2 aligns across 9 bases. Trimming took 5 bases from V and 5 from J; bases not matched to a gene: 15. CDR3 size: 17 residues. The germline gives CDR1 SGHTA, CDR2 FQGNSA. The CDR3 DNA reads TGTGCCAGCAGCCCACAGGGCTGGCGGGAGGGCCACGAGACCCAGTACTTC. It encodes CASSPQGWREGHETQYF. The full variable domain, completed using reference TRBV7-2 and TRBJ2-5, is GAGVSQSPSNKVTEKGKDVELRCDPISGHTALYWYRQSLGQGLEFLIYFQGNSAPDKSGLPSDRFSAERTGGSVSTLTIQRTQQEDSAVYLCASSPQGWREGHETQYFGPGTRLLVL.

This chain's CDR3 is CASSETSGWAGGNTGELFF. The CDR3 DNA reads as TGTGCCAGCAGTGAAACGTCAGGGTGGGCAGGGGGAAACACCGGGGAGCTGTTTTTT. The chain combines TRBV6-1 with TRBJ2-2; 7 nucleotides line up with TRBD1. This CDR3 region has 19 residues. Trimming cost V 2 bases and J 2 bases; bases outside gene matches: 14. Per germline, CDR1 MNHNS and CDR2 SASEGT.

The chain employs TRBV5-1 and TRBJ2-1; 8 bases are shared with TRBD2. Trimming took 0 bases from V and 0 from J; bases not matched to a gene: 5. The CDR3 has 17 amino acids. Germline values: CDR1 SGHRS, CDR2 YFSETQ. DNA of the CDR3: TGCGCCAGCAGCTTGGGACTAGCGAGAGACTCCTACAATGAGCAGTTCTTC. Protein sequence: CASSLGLARDSYNEQFF.

This sequence joins TRBV28 and TRBJ2-7, with a tentative D call TRBD1 (6 bases). Germline CDR1 reads MDHEN; CDR2 reads SYDVKM. This CDR3 comprises 12 residues. Trimming stripped 3 bases from V and 7 bases from J, with 10 bases between. CDR3 region: CASSFYRVEQYF. As DNA, the CDR3 is TGTGCCAGCAGTTTTTACAGGGTGGAGCAGTACTTC. The variable domain in full, with the rest retrieved from reference TRBV28 and TRBJ2-7, is DVKVTQSSRYLVKRTGEKVFLECVQDMDHENMFWYRQDPGLGLRLIYFSYDVKMKEKGDIPEGYSVSREKKERFSLILESASTNQTSMYLCASSFYRVEQYFGPGTRLTVT.

V gene TRBV19 combines with J gene TRBJ2-7; weak D call: TRBD1 (6 bases). Germline lookup yields CDR1 LNHDA and CDR2 SQIVND (reference sequence). This CDR3 region has 16 residues. The V end was cut by 3 bases, the J end by 0 bases, with 15 bases between. The CDR3 bases are TGTGCCAGTAGTATGGAGCCGGCAGGGGCCTCCTACGAGCAGTACTTC. Translating it yields CASSMEPAGASYEQYF.

The V gene is TRBV5-6, the J gene TRBJ1-5, with TRBD1 identical over 7 bases. Losses at the gene ends were 4 bases for V and 4 bases for J; bases not matched to a gene: 17. The germline V gene encodes CDR1 SGHDT and CDR2 YYEEEE. This CDR3 is 18 amino acids long. The CDR3 loop is CASSHTGTGVLANQPQHF. The DNA for the CDR3 is TGTGCCAGCAGCCACACCGGAACAGGGGTTCTCGCAAATCAGCCCCAGCATTTT.

V is TRBV7-8 and J is TRBJ2-6, with TRBD1 matching over 9 bases. Germline V gene sequence: CDR1 SGHVS, CDR2 FQNEAQ. J was trimmed by 2 bases and V by 5 bases; bases with no gene match: 13. The CDR3 runs to 19 residues. In DNA, the CDR3 is TGTGCCAGCAGCCAGCCCCGGGACAGGGTGGGGGCTGGGGCCAACGTCCTGACTTTC. This gives the protein CASSQPRDRVGAGANVLTF.

This clone has a single count. The chain combines TRBV18 with TRBJ1-4, with 8 bases identical to TRBD1. Germline assignment: CDR1 KGHSH and CDR2 LQKENI. This CDR3 contains 18 residues. The V and J ends lost 5 bases and 6 bases, in that order; junction bases with no gene match: 17. CDR3 residues: CASSTRLGRGQGDEKLFF. CDR3 DNA: TGTGCCAGCTCAACCCGACTGGGCAGGGGGCAAGGGGATGAAAAACTGTTTTTT.

The genes are TRBV11-3 and TRBJ2-3; 8 bases agree with TRBD1. V lost 5 bases, J lost 4 bases, and 8 bases stayed unmatched. CDR3 length: 15 residues. CDR1 SGHNT and CDR2 YENEEA come from the germline V gene. CDR3 nucleotide sequence: TGTGCCAGCAGCCTAGGACAGGGTTTGGCAGATACGCAGTATTTT. This sequence encodes CASSLGQGLADTQYF.

V gene TRBV15 combines with J gene TRBJ1-5; D is unresolved. V lost 3 bases and J 4 bases, leaving 13 bases between the germline ends. CDR1 LNHNV and CDR2 YYDKDF come from the germline V gene (reference sequence). This CDR3 region has 15 residues. CDR3 nucleotides: TGTGCCACCAGCAGTGAGGCAAATGGTAATCAGCCCCAGCATTTT. It codes for CATSSEANGNQPQHF. The full variable domain, completed using reference TRBV15 and TRBJ1-5, is DAMVIQNPRYQVTQFGKPVTLSCSQTLNHNVMYWYQQKSSQAPKLLFHYYDKDFNNEADTPDNFQSRRPNTSFCFLDIRSPGLGDTAMYLCATSSEANGNQPQHFGDGTRLSIL.

Concerning this clone: This CDR3 is also generated by other DNA sequences in the sample. The rearrangement uses TRBV15 and TRBJ2-7; no clear D. The CDR3 has 13 amino acids. Germline values: CDR1 LNHNV, CDR2 YYDKDF (reference sequence). V lost 0 bases, J lost 4 bases, and 7 bases lay in between. The CDR3 coding sequence is TGTGCCACCAGCAGAGATACGGGTTACGAGCAGTACTTC. This gives the protein CATSRDTGYEQYF.

V is TRBV29-1 and J is TRBJ2-5, with D possibly called TRBD1 or TRBD2 (5 bases each). The CDR3 contains 16 residues. Trimming stripped 6 bases from V and 1 base from J, with 21 bases between. CDR1 is SQVTM, CDR2 ANQGSEA, per germline. The CDR3 bases are TGCAGCGTCTACCCTAGGGGACGCTCGACCCAAGAGACCCAGTACTTC. Its translation is CSVYPRGRSTQETQYF.

This clone occurred a few times. The chain joins TRBV19 to TRBJ1-2, with a possible D match to TRBD1 (6 bases). CDR1 LNHDA and CDR2 SQIVND come from the germline V gene (reference sequence). V was shortened by 1 base and J by 7 bases, with 10 bases between the two germline ends. CDR3 length: 13 residues. CDR3 loop: CASSIGTVPGYTF. The CDR3 nucleotides are TGTGCCAGTAGTATAGGGACAGTTCCTGGCTACACCTTC. Looking up the rest from reference TRBV19 and TRBJ1-2 gives the full variable domain: DGGITQSPKYLFRKEGQNVTLSCEQNLNHDAMYWYRQDPGQGLRLIYYSQIVNDFQKGDIAEGYSVSREKKESFPLTVTSAQKNPTAFYLCASSIGTVPGYTFGSGTRLTVV.

This clone occurred once. CDR3 nucleotides: TGTGCCAGCAGCCCTGTGAGACTAGACTACCAAGAGACCCAGTACTTC. Translated: CASSPVRLDYQETQYF. This chain uses TRBV14 with TRBJ2-5; tentative D call: TRBD2 (6 bases). This CDR3 has 16 residues. Between the trimmed V and J ends, which lost 4 bases and 0 bases, there was a span of 15 bases. Germline CDR1 is SGHDN and CDR2 is FVKESK.

The chain links TRBV5-4 to TRBJ2-7; no firm D call. The length of the CDR3 is 13 residues. Looked up from germline, CDR1 is SGHNT and CDR2 is YYREEE (reference sequence). Trimming stripped 0 bases from V and 3 bases from J, with 7 bases between. CDR3 coding DNA: TGTGCCAGCAGCTTGGTGACGGGCTACGAGCAGTACTTC. Protein sequence: CASSLVTGYEQYF.

The J gene is TRBJ2-5, the V gene TRBV7-6; tentative D call: TRBD2 (6 bases). V was pared by 5 bases and J by 2 bases, with 9 bases between. Germline CDR1 and CDR2: SGHVS and FNYEAQ. The CDR3 extends over 13 amino acids. Here the CDR3 DNA reads TGTGCCAGCAGCCGACGGGGGCAAGAGACCCAGTACTTC. Protein sequence: CASSRRGQETQYF.